These 3 T cell receptor beta chains were all obtained from the same sample, sequenced in a study of blood T cell repertoires in COVID-19. This table comes from immunoSEQ multiplex PCR, and its TCRdb copy is limited to in-frame clones, with some not included. This sample has approximately 120,000 clones; about 83% occur once, and the top ten carry around 11%. Sequenced: peripheral blood. Source of these receptors: a man aged 60 to 69 with acute or convalescent COVID-19.

This chain joins TRBV5-1 and TRBJ2-5; 15 bases fit TRBD2. Losses at the gene ends were 4 bases for V and 5 bases for J; bases not matched to a gene: 12. Germline V gene data show CDR1 as SGHRS and CDR2 as YFSETQ. The CDR3 sequence is 18 residues long. This CDR3 is CASSTGLAGGPLGETQYF. CDR3 in DNA: TGCGCCAGCAGCACCGGACTAGCGGGAGGGCCTCTCGGTGAGACCCAGTACTTC. Using reference TRBV5-1 and TRBJ2-5 for the parts outside the CDR3, the full variable domain is KAGVTQTPRYLIKTRGQQVTLSCSPISGHRSVSWYQQTPGQGLQFLFEYFSETQRNKGNFPGRFSGRQFSNSRSEMNVSTLELGDSALYLCASSTGLAGGPLGETQYFGPGTRLLVL.

The genes are TRBV30 and TRBJ2-1; 11 nucleotides align to TRBD2. Germline V gives CDR1 GTSNPN, CDR2 SVGIG (reference sequence). This CDR3 contains 14 residues. V shed 2 bases, J shed 9 bases, and the junction held 6 bases outside the gene matches. CDR3 amino acids: CAWSIVAGGGEQFF. Here the CDR3 DNA reads TGTGCCTGGAGTATAGTAGCGGGAGGGGGTGAGCAGTTCTTC.

This chain joins TRBV7-9 and TRBJ2-3; TRBD2 matches 7 bases. CDR1 SEHNR and CDR2 FQNEAQ come from the germline V gene (reference sequence). The junction had 4 bases not matched to a gene; V was cut back by 5 bases and J by 2 bases. This CDR3 contains 14 residues. The CDR3 DNA follows: TGTGCCAGCAGCCGCGGGACTAACACAGATACGCAGTATTTT. This codes for CASSRGTNTDTQYF.